The rows below give T cell receptor beta chains drawn from one sample of a study of blood T cells in healthy people across ages. TCRdb re-analysed the 5' RACE reads in MiXCR, keeping a single row per CDR3 protein. The sample lists roughly 900,000 distinct CDR3 sequences, 48% occurring once. What was sequenced was blood. The receptors were gathered from a man aged 25-40 years in good health. Each CDR3 is given with its conserved first and last residue. Fields, in order: clone size, D gene, J gene, V gene, CDR3 protein, CDR3 DNA. The D gene is left open where the match is weak. The size of a clone is reported for some rows only, either as once, few or many, or as a class for expanded clones.

few TRBD1 TRBJ2-5 TRBV6-2/TRBV6-3 CASSYSRSGGAETQYF TGTGCCAGCAGTTATTCCAGATCAGGGGGCGCTGAGACCCAGTACTTC
few - TRBJ1-2 TRBV3-1 CASSPETRGYGYTF TGTGCCAGCAGCCCAGAAACTCGGGGCTATGGCTACACCTTC
- - TRBJ1-2 TRBV30 CAWTQGENYGYTF TGTGCCTGGACTCAGGGCGAGAACTATGGCTACACCTTC
few - TRBJ2-1 TRBV25-1 CASSELEDNEQFF TGTGCCAGCAGTGAACTAGAGGACAATGAGCAGTTCTTC
- TRBD1 TRBJ1-2 TRBV27 CASSQQGIGYGYTF TGTGCCAGCAGTCAACAGGGGATCGGCTATGGCTACACCTTC
few TRBD1 TRBJ1-6 TRBV25-1 CARGDRDDSPLHF TGTGCCAGAGGGGACAGGGACGATTCACCCCTCCACTTT
few - TRBJ1-5 TRBV7-2 CASTVAGQPQHF TGTGCCAGCACCGTAGCGGGGCAGCCCCAGCATTTT
- - TRBJ2-7 TRBV29-1 CSVEGTLTYEQYF TGCAGCGTTGAAGGGACGCTGACCTACGAGCAGTACTTC
few TRBD2 TRBJ2-1 TRBV6-1 CASSWSSGEYNEQFF TGTGCCAGCAGCTGGTCTAGCGGGGAATACAATGAGCAGTTCTTC
few - TRBJ2-7 TRBV27 CASSDYDYEQYF TGTGCCAGCAGCGACTATGATTACGAGCAGTACTTC
- - TRBJ1-5 TRBV27 CASSLFPLGGINQPQHF TGTGCCAGCAGTTTATTCCCCTTGGGGGGAATCAATCAGCCCCAGCATTTT
few TRBD2 TRBJ2-3 TRBV6-5 CASSYWPAAGEGDTQYF TGTGCCAGCAGTTACTGGCCAGCGGCGGGGGAGGGAGATACGCAGTATTTT
- TRBD1 TRBJ2-2 TRBV7-8 CASSSRGQNTGELFF TGTGCCAGCAGCTCCAGGGGGCAGAACACCGGGGAGCTGTTTTTT
- - TRBJ2-7 TRBV6-5 CASSTSDGYYEQYF -
- - TRBJ1-2 TRBV10-3 CAISEPTDRQYYGYTF TGTGCCATCAGTGAGCCGACAGACAGGCAATACTATGGCTACACCTTC
few - TRBJ2-7 TRBV27 CASSLRDLLDEQYF TGTGCCAGCAGTTTAAGGGACCTCCTTGACGAGCAGTACTTC
- - TRBJ2-3 TRBV12-3/TRBV12-4 CASSLARVRTDTEYF TGTGCCAGCAGTTTAGCGAGGGTGAGAACAGATACGGAATATTTT
- - TRBJ1-1 TRBV6-6 CASSYPKGSGEVEAFF TGTGCCAGCAGTTACCCGAAGGGGTCAGGGGAAGTTGAAGCTTTCTTT
few TRBD1 TRBJ2-3 TRBV12-3/TRBV12-4 CASSAGTGPYTQYF TGTGCCAGCAGTGCCGGGACAGGGCCATATACGCAGTATTTT
- - TRBJ1-1 TRBV7-9 CASSLGSLREAFF TGTGCCAGCAGCTTAGGAAGTCTGAGAGAAGCTTTCTTT
once TRBD2 TRBJ2-5 TRBV4-2 CASSQDPGTIQETQYF TGTGCCAGCAGCCAAGACCCCGGGACTATCCAAGAGACCCAGTACTTC
- - TRBJ2-2 TRBV5-1 CASSSAGSYTGELFF TGCGCCAGCAGCTCGGCCGGGTCCTACACCGGGGAGCTGTTTTTT
few TRBD1 TRBJ1-2 TRBV7-9 CASSWTGLNYGYTF TGTGCCAGCAGCTGGACAGGGCTAAACTATGGCTACACCTTC
many TRBD2 TRBJ2-1 TRBV24-1 CASRGSSYNEQFF TGTGCCAGCCGCGGGAGCTCCTACAATGAGCAGTTCTTC
- - TRBJ2-5 TRBV7-9 CASSSGTGWETQYF TGTGCCAGCAGCTCCGGGACGGGTTGGGAGACCCAGTACTTC